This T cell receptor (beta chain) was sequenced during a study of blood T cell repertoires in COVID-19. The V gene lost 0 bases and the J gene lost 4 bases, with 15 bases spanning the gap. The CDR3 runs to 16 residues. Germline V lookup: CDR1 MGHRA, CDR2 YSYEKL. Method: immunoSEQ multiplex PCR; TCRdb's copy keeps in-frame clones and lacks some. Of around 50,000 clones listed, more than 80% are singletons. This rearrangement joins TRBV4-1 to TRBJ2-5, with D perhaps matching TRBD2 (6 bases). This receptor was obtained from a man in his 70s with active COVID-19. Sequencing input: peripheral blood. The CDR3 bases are TGCGCCAGCAGCCAAGATCCGCGACTAGGAGGAGAGACCCAGTACTTC. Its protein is CASSQDPRLGGETQYF.